Presented here are 14 T cell receptor beta chains from one specimen sequenced in a study of blood T cell repertoires in COVID-19. Assay used: immunoSEQ multiplex PCR; TCRdb lists only in-frame clones, some missing. Here the sample spans about 210,000 clones, 87% being singletons. Specimen: PBMCs or T cells enriched from blood (not recorded which). The source is a man aged 30 to 39 in a cohort exposed to, infected with or recovered from COVID-19 (not recorded which).

The rearrangement links TRBV12-3 or TRBV12-4 to TRBJ2-3, with unresolved D. V lost 2 bases and J lost 5, with 8 bases in between. CDR3 length: 13 residues. The chain's CDR3 is CASSLPSLDTQYF. CDR3 DNA sequence: TGTGCCAGCAGTTTACCGAGTCTAGATACGCAGTATTTT.

The chain carries TRBV3-1 (or the pseudogene TRBV3-2) and TRBJ1-5; TRBD1 matches 9 bases. Trimming removed 0 bases from V and 7 bases from J; junction bases left unmatched: 10. Germline V lookup: CDR1 LGHDT, CDR2 YNNKEL (reference sequence). The length of the CDR3 is 17 residues. The CDR3 spells CASSQEDTGGLRQPQHF. CDR3 nucleotides: TGTGCCAGCAGCCAAGAGGATACAGGGGGCCTTAGACAGCCCCAGCATTTT.

This clone was found once. The genes are TRBV7-3 and TRBJ2-1; TRBD2 matches 7 bases. There are 16 residues in the CDR3. The ends lost 5 bases at V and 8 bases at J; junction bases unmatched: 15. Germline V gene lookup returns CDR1 SGHTA and CDR2 FQGTGA. As DNA, the CDR3 is TGTGCCAGCAGCAGAAAGTTTGGCGGGAGCGGCGATGAGCAGTTCTTC. Its protein is CASSRKFGGSGDEQFF.

CDR3 sequence (DNA): TGTGCCAGCAGCCCTACCAGACAGGGGCTCTCACCCCTCCACTTT. Translation: CASSPTRQGLSPLHF. The chain is built from TRBV3-1 (or the pseudogene TRBV3-2) and TRBJ1-6; 8 bases are shared with TRBD1. There are 15 residues in the CDR3. Trimming took 4 bases from V and 10 from J; bases not matched to a gene: 9. From germline, CDR1 is LGHDT and CDR2 YNNKEL (reference sequence).

This rearrangement joins TRBV27 to TRBJ1-1; D is unresolved. The CDR3 totals 11 residues. CDR1 and CDR2 from the germline V gene are MNHEY and SMNVEV (reference sequence). V was cut by 2 bases and J by 8 bases, with 6 bases left in between. CDR3 residues: CASSLGREAFF. As DNA, the CDR3 is TGTGCCAGCAGTTTAGGGAGGGAAGCTTTCTTT.

The chain joins TRBV27 to TRBJ2-7, with TRBD2 matching 15 bases. Germline trimming cut 4 bases from V and 7 bases from J; bases unmatched to any gene: 5. CDR1 and CDR2 from the germline V gene are MNHEY and SMNVEV (reference sequence). The CDR3 is 15 residues long. The CDR3 region is CASSSWTSGREEQYF. CDR3 in DNA: TGTGCCAGCAGTTCCTGGACTAGCGGGAGGGAAGAGCAGTACTTC.

This chain connects TRBV19 to TRBJ2-2, with TRBD2 as a possible D gene (6 bases). The CDR3 is 16 amino acids. The V gene's germline CDR1 is LNHDA and CDR2 SQIVND (reference sequence). The V end lost 6 bases, the J end lost 7 bases, and 21 bases lay between the germline ends. The CDR3 protein is CASRLPGRGSSGELFF. CDR3 coding DNA: TGTGCCAGTAGATTGCCCGGCCGGGGGAGCAGCGGGGAGCTGTTTTTT.

The chain recombines TRBV7-2 with TRBJ2-5; perhaps TRBD1 as D (6 bases). CDR3 size: 17 residues. The V gene lost 4 bases and the J gene lost 5 bases, with 23 bases spanning the gap. The germline CDR1 and CDR2 sequences are SGHTA and FQGNSA. In nucleotides, the CDR3 is TGTGCCAGCAGCTCGATCACCCCCAACAGGGCGTCCGAGACCCAGTACTTC. Translating gives CASSSITPNRASETQYF.

As regards this clone: A read error may account for a junction end that differs from germline. This rearrangement joins TRBV27 to TRBJ2-2; TRBD2 agrees at 9 bases. The CDR3 is made up of 14 amino acids. The germline gives CDR1 MNHEY, CDR2 SMNVEV (reference sequence). The CDR3 coding sequence is TGTGCCAGCAATTTAGCGGGAGTCACCGGGGAGCTGTTTTTT. This gives the protein CASNLAGVTGELFF.

This clone is a singleton in its sample. The chain combines TRBV9 with TRBJ1-2; perhaps TRBD1 as D (6 bases). Trimming removed 1 base at V and 7 bases at J, with 11 bases between. This CDR3 contains 13 residues. Germline CDR1 and CDR2: SGDLS and YYNGEE. The CDR3 sequence is CASSVTTGAGYTF. The CDR3 DNA is TGTGCCAGCAGCGTAACGACAGGCGCTGGCTACACCTTC.

The chain links TRBV29-1 to TRBJ2-1; 13 bases line up with TRBD2. Trimming cost V 3 bases and J 0 bases; bases outside gene matches: 8. Germline CDR1 SQVTM, CDR2 ANQGSEA. This CDR3 is 18 amino acids long. CDR3 residues: CSVDGLAGVTSSYNEQFF. The CDR3 region has the DNA TGCAGCGTTGATGGACTAGCGGGAGTGACGAGCTCCTACAATGAGCAGTTCTTC.

The chain uses TRBV29-1 and TRBJ2-2; 7 positions match TRBD1. Per the germline V gene, CDR1 is SQVTM and CDR2 is ANQGSEA. V was pared by 4 bases and J by 3 bases, with 5 bases of the junction left unmatched. CDR3 length equals 14 residues. The CDR3 coding sequence is TGCAGCGTTGGGACAGGAAGAGACACCGGGGAGCTGTTTTTT. The encoded protein is CSVGTGRDTGELFF.

This clone was counted only a few times. CDR3 nucleotide sequence: TGTGCCAGCAGCCCTAAAAACACCGGGGAGCTGTTTTTT. Its protein is CASSPKNTGELFF. This chain links TRBV14 with TRBJ2-2, with D unresolved. The CDR3 runs 13 residues. Germline V gene sequence: CDR1 SGHDN, CDR2 FVKESK. V was cut by 4 bases and J by 2 bases, with 5 bases left in between.

The genes are TRBV5-1 and TRBJ1-5, with D possibly matching TRBD1 (5 bases). Germline CDR1 is SGHRS and CDR2 is YFSETQ. The CDR3 totals 15 residues. Trimming left V 4 bases short and J 4 bases short, with 15 bases between. The CDR3 loop reads CASSPGVLNNQPQHF. DNA for the CDR3: TGCGCCAGCAGCCCGGGGGTGCTGAATAATCAGCCCCAGCATTTT.